Sequencing of this T cell receptor (beta chain) was carried out in a study of T cells in Graves' hyperthyroidism and ophthalmopathy. General observations from the study: In simple terms, a model built on 13 V-J features told ophthalmopathy apart from stable hyperthyroidism. Blood also showed most of the thyroid clonotypes that were expanded above 0.001.

Between the trimmed V and J ends, which lost 0 bases and 1 base, there was a span of 15 bases. The CDR3 totals 17 residues. Germline V CDR1 and CDR2: ENHRY, SYGVKD. Using RNA transcripts as the source, TCR beta CDR3 regions were amplified. The TCR CDR3 was amplified in a first-round RT-PCR using the HTBI primer set. TCRdb analysed the multiplex PCR reads with MiXCR anew, one entry per CDR3 protein. The table has over 350,000 distinct CDR3 sequences, over 12% seen once; the top ten hold around 14%. This clonotype was observed many times. Its antigen is currently unknown. The sample comprised blood. The chain employs TRBV10-3 and TRBJ1-2, with D possibly being TRBD1 (6 bases). The source is a man in his late teens or twenties with Graves' ophthalmopathy. In DNA form, the CDR3 reads TGTGCCATCAGTGAGTCCCTACTGACAGGCCATAACTATGGCTACACCTTC. It yields the protein CAISESLLTGHNYGYTF.